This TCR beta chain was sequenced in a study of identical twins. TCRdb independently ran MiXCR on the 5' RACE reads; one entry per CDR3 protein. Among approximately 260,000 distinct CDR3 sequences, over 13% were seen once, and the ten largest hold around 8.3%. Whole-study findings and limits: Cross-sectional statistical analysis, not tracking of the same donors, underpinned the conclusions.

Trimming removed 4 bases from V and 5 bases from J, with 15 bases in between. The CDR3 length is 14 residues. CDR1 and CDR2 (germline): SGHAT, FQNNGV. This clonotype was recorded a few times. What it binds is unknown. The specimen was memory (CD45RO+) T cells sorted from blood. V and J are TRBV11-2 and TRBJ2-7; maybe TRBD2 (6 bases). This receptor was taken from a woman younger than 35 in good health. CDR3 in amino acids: CASSSNRGLHEQYF. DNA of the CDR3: TGTGCCAGCAGCTCCAATCGGGGGTTACACGAGCAGTACTTC.